This TCR beta chain was identified in a study of blood T cell repertoires in COVID-19. Study processing details: Estimated nucleated cell counts came from reference gene primer amplification. Data came from immunoSEQ multiplex PCR; TCRdb stores just in-frame clones and leaves some out. The V and J calls and clone size were taken over from that table, and D and trimming were inferred from the DNA. The sample lists 390,000 or so clones, 90% occurring once. The CDR3 has 15 residues. The germline CDR1 and CDR2 sequences are MNHEY and SMNVEV (reference sequence). J was trimmed by 6 bases and V by 3 bases; bases with no gene match: 5.

The sequenced sample consisted of peripheral blood. V is TRBV27 and J is TRBJ1-5; 10 nucleotides agree with TRBD1. This sequence originates from a man aged 18 to 35 with active or convalescent COVID-19. CDR3 in amino acids: CASSLGQGYAQPQHF. CDR3 DNA: TGTGCCAGCAGTTTGGGACAGGGGTATGCTCAGCCCCAGCATTTT.